This T cell receptor (beta chain) was identified in a study of T-cell memory formation after mild COVID-19. Study-wide points: Clones contracting over day 15 to 85 were CD4/CD8 balanced, with later expanders leaning CD4+.

Many counts were recorded for this clonotype. Its antigen remains unidentified. CDR1 is SGHNT and CDR2 is YENEEA in the germline V gene. The CDR3 consists of 14 residues. V lost 3 bases and J 6 bases, leaving 14 bases between the germline ends. TCRdb called the 5' RACE reads again in MiXCR, with one record for every CDR3 protein. The data show roughly 450,000 distinct CDR3 sequences, about 18% seen once. This rearrangement joins TRBV11-3 to TRBJ1-1, with D possibly matching TRBD1 (6 bases). Material for sequencing was PBMCs or a T cell subset sorted from them (not recorded which). This sequence originates from an adult woman who had mild COVID-19 (a few samples of this study predate the infection). Cell type and time point are not known. CDR3 nucleotides: TGTGCCAGCAGCTTCGACAGGAGGGAAGCTGAAGCTTTCTTT. This codes for CASSFDRREAEAFF.